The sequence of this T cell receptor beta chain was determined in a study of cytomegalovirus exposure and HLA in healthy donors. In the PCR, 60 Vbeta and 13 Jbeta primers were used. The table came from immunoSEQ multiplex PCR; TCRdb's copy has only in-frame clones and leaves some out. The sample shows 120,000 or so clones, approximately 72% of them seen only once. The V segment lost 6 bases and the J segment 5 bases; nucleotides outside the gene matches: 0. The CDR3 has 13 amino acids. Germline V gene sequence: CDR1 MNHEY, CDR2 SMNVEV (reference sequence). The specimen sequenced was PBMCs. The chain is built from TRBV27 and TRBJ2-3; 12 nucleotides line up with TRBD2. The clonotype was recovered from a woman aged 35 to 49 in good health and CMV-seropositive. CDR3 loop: CASRTSGGDTQYF. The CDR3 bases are TGTGCCAGCAGGACTAGCGGGGGAGATACGCAGTATTTT.